This TCR beta chain stems from a study of T-cell memory formation after mild COVID-19. MiXCR, run by TCRdb on the 5' RACE reads, gives a single entry per CDR3 protein. The sample holds roughly 480,000 distinct CDR3 sequences, nearly 25% seen once. The CDR3 is 15 residues long. The V end was cut by 6 bases, the J end by 0 bases, with 11 bases between. Germline values: CDR1 MNHNS, CDR2 SASEGT. Sequenced material: PBMCs or a T cell subset sorted from them (not recorded which). This chain uses TRBV6-1 with TRBJ2-2, with D possibly being TRBD1 or TRBD2 (5 bases each). The TCR originated in an adult woman who had mild COVID-19 (a few samples of this study predate the infection). Cell type and time point are not known. CDR3 in amino acids: CASRSGTANTGELFF. The CDR3 nucleotides are TGTGCCAGCAGATCCGGGACGGCGAACACCGGGGAGCTGTTTTTT.